A single sample gave rise to the 9 T cell receptor beta chains below, sequenced in a study of cytomegalovirus exposure and HLA in healthy donors (dated by TCRdb to about 2017). Library preparation used the immunoSEQ multiplex PCR assay. The multiplex PCR relied on a mix of 60 forward primers for TCR Vbeta segments and 13 reverse primers for TCR Jbeta segments. TCRdb holds this immuneACCESS table with in-frame rearrangements only. Some clones are missing; in checked studies, unresolved V genes explain under half, and the rest has no known cause. The sample profile shows about 150,000 clones; approximately 88% of them were found once. In total, the top ten clones hold about 0.39% of the sample. The sample taken for sequencing was PBMCs. The receptors here all came from a boy aged 2 to 10 in good health and CMV-seronegative.

The chain couples TRBV5-1 to TRBJ1-2, with D uncertain. The V gene's germline CDR1 is SGHRS and CDR2 YFSETQ. Trimming stripped 2 bases from V and 2 bases from J, with 7 bases between. The length of the CDR3 is 13 residues. The CDR3 loop reads CASSFGENYGYTF. The CDR3, as DNA: TGCGCCAGCAGCTTCGGGGAGAACTATGGCTACACCTTC.

This clone was detected only a few times. The rearrangement uses TRBV10-3 and TRBJ2-3, with TRBD2 identical over 8 bases. V lost 7 bases to trimming and J lost 6 bases; unmatched junction nucleotides: 9. CDR3 length: 14 residues. CDR1 is ENHRY and CDR2 is SYGVKD in the germline V gene. CDR3 sequence reads: CAITGGGALDTQYF. CDR3 bases: TGTGCCATCACCGGGGGGGGAGCTTTGGATACGCAGTATTTT.

The chain has TRBV28 and TRBJ1-2; 8 nucleotides agree with TRBD1. With V trimmed by 8 bases and J by 4 bases, 9 bases remained unmatched. Germline CDR1 is MDHEN and CDR2 is SYDVKM. The CDR3 runs to 14 residues. Here the CDR3 reads CASGQGESIYGYTF. CDR3 DNA: TGTGCCAGCGGACAGGGAGAGTCTATCTATGGCTACACCTTC.

Only one count was recorded for this clone. The gene calls are TRBV5-4 and TRBJ2-7, with 7 bases lining up with TRBD1. Germline V gives CDR1 SGHNT, CDR2 YYREEE (reference sequence). The CDR3 has 14 amino acids. V was clipped by 4 bases and J by 4 bases; unmatched bases: 8. Here the CDR3 reads CASSPGQVQYEQYF. CDR3 DNA sequence: TGTGCCAGCAGCCCCGGACAGGTCCAATACGAGCAGTACTTC. Combining the CDR3 with reference TRBV5-4 and TRBJ2-7 gives the whole variable domain ETGVTQSPTHLIKTRGQQVTLRCSSQSGHNTVSWYQQALGQGPQFIFQYYREEENGRGNFPPRFSGLQFPNYSSELNVNALELDDSALYLCASSPGQVQYEQYFGPGTRLTVT.

This chain joins TRBV28 and TRBJ1-2, with 7 bases identical to TRBD1. This CDR3 is built from 14 residues. Trimming removed 6 bases from V and 2 bases from J; junction bases left unmatched: 6. Germline V gene sequence: CDR1 MDHEN, CDR2 SYDVKM. CDR3 residues: CASSGDSLNYGYTF. CDR3 bases: TGTGCCAGCAGCGGGGACAGTCTCAACTATGGCTACACCTTC.

The chain is built from TRBV15 and TRBJ2-5; 8 bases fit TRBD1. The CDR3 runs to 14 residues. The junction had 9 bases not matched to a gene; V was cut back by 5 bases and J by 7 bases. CDR1 and CDR2 (germline): LNHNV, YYDKDF (reference sequence). The CDR3 spells CATSGTTGARTQYF. The CDR3 DNA follows: TGTGCCACCAGCGGTACGACAGGGGCCAGGACCCAGTACTTC.

The chain has TRBV6-5 and TRBJ1-1; 8 positions match TRBD1. Germline CDR1 reads MNHEY; CDR2 reads SVGAGI. J gave up 7 bases and V 6 bases, and 4 bases lay outside the gene matches. The CDR3 is 12 amino acids. CDR3 in amino acids: CASRTGDLEAFF. CDR3 in DNA: TGTGCCAGCAGGACAGGGGACCTTGAAGCTTTCTTT.

V usage is TRBV27 and J usage is TRBJ2-7; 9 nucleotides match TRBD1. Germline V gene lookup returns CDR1 MNHEY and CDR2 SMNVEV (reference sequence). J gave up 3 bases and V 8 bases, and 8 bases lay outside the gene matches. The CDR3 is made up of 14 amino acids. CDR3 protein: CASGYGTGIYEQYF. The CDR3 DNA sequence: TGTGCCAGCGGGTACGGGACAGGGATCTACGAGCAGTACTTC.

The chain uses TRBV7-9 and TRBJ2-7; TRBD1 aligns across 8 bases. This CDR3 spans 14 amino acids. Germline lookup yields CDR1 SEHNR and CDR2 FQNEAQ (reference sequence). Losses at the gene ends were 4 bases for V and 0 bases for J; bases not matched to a gene: 2. The CDR3 nucleotides are TGTGCCAGCAGCTGGGACAGGAGCTCCTACGAGCAGTACTTC. Amino acid sequence: CASSWDRSSYEQYF.